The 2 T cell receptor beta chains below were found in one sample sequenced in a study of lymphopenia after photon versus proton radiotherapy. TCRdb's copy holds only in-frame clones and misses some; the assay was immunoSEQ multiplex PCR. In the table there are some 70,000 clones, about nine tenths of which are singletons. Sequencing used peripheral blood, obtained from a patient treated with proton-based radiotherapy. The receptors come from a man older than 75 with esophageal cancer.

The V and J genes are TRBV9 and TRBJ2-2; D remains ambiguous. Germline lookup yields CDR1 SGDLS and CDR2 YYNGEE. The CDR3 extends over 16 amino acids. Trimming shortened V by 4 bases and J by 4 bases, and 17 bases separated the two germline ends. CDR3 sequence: CASSISSGLGTGELFF. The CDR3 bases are TGTGCCAGCAGCATTAGCTCAGGATTGGGCACCGGGGAGCTGTTTTTT. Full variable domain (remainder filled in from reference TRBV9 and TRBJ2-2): DSGVTQTPKHLITATGQRVTLRCSPRSGDLSVYWYQQSLDQGLQFLIQYYNGEERAKGNILERFSAQQFPDLHSELNLSSLELGDSALYFCASSISSGLGTGELFFGEGSRLTVL.

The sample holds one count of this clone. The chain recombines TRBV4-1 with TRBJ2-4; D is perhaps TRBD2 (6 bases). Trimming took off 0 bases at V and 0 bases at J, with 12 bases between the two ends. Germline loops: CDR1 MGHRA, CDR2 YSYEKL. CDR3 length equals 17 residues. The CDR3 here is CASSQDSLGGAKNIQYF. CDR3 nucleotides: TGCGCCAGCAGCCAAGATAGTCTCGGGGGAGCCAAAAACATTCAGTACTTC.